These 16 T cell receptor beta chains originate from one sample sequenced in a study of T cell responses to AZD1222 COVID-19 vaccine. Sequencing was performed with immunoSEQ multiplex PCR; in TCRdb, only in-frame clones are kept and a portion is missing. The table shows over 100,000 clones, with 88% occurring only once. The sequenced sample was peripheral blood, obtained on day 0 of AZD1222 vaccination. The receptors stem from an adult in good health.

The V gene is TRBV5-4, the J gene TRBJ2-5; D is unresolved. This CDR3 spans 14 amino acids. In germline, CDR1 is SGHNT, CDR2 YYREEE (reference sequence). The V gene lost 4 bases and the J gene lost 1 base, with 11 bases spanning the gap. This CDR3 reads CASSRRLPQETQYF. The CDR3 DNA reads as TGTGCCAGCAGCCGAAGGTTACCCCAAGAGACCCAGTACTTC.

CDR3 nucleotide sequence: TGTGCCAGCAGTTACTCAGGGAAGGGCTCTCAGCCCCAGCATTTT. Translating it yields CASSYSGKGSQPQHF. The chain recombines TRBV6-5 with TRBJ1-5, with D uncertain. In germline, CDR1 is MNHEY, CDR2 SVGAGI. V was trimmed by 0 bases and J by 6 bases, leaving 12 bases between them. The length of the CDR3 is 15 residues.

V and J are TRBV27 and TRBJ2-7, with 8 bases aligning to TRBD1. Germline V lookup: CDR1 MNHEY, CDR2 SMNVEV (reference sequence). The ends lost 3 bases at V and 3 bases at J; junction bases unmatched: 7. There are 15 residues in the CDR3. This CDR3 is CASSFWGTGRYEQYF. The CDR3 region has the DNA TGTGCCAGCAGTTTCTGGGGGACAGGTCGCTACGAGCAGTACTTC.

V usage is TRBV5-8 and J usage is TRBJ1-6; a possible D gene is TRBD1 (5 bases). This CDR3 spans 17 amino acids. Germline V gene sequence: CDR1 SGHTS, CDR2 YDEGEE. V lost 1 base, J lost 7 bases, and 18 bases lay in between. The CDR3 region is CASSLLLGAPRNSPLHF. The CDR3 DNA is TGTGCCAGCAGCTTGCTTTTAGGGGCCCCAAGAAATTCACCCCTCCACTTT.

V and J are TRBV5-6 and TRBJ1-1, with D hard to call. The germline CDR1 and CDR2 sequences are SGHDT and YYEEEE. The V and J ends lost 2 bases and 6 bases respectively, with 5 bases between them. The CDR3 is 11 amino acids. The CDR3 is CASSFYAEAFF. For the CDR3, the DNA is TGTGCCAGCAGCTTCTACGCTGAAGCTTTCTTT.

The sample holds one count of this clone. This rearrangement joins TRBV19 to TRBJ1-1; 8 bases map to TRBD1. The CDR3 is 13 residues long. Germline CDR1 reads LNHDA; CDR2 reads SQIVND (reference sequence). V gave up 6 bases and J gave up 4 bases; unmatched junction bases: 4. This chain's CDR3 is CASRPTGGTEAFF. As DNA, the CDR3 is TGTGCCAGTAGACCTACAGGGGGCACTGAAGCTTTCTTT.

V and J are TRBV4-2 and TRBJ1-3; D is ambiguous. CDR3 length equals 15 residues. V was pared by 0 bases and J by 4 bases, with 10 bases between. CDR1 and CDR2 (germline): LGHNA, YNFKEQ. CDR3 nucleotide sequence: TGTGCCAGCAGCCAAGACTCGGGATCCGGAAACACCATATATTTT. This gives the protein CASSQDSGSGNTIYF.

The CDR3, as DNA: TGTGCCAGCAGCTTAAACGGGGGCTCCTACGAGCAGTACTTC. Protein: CASSLNGGSYEQYF. The chain carries TRBV7-8 and TRBJ2-7; D might be TRBD2 (6 bases). The CDR3 is made up of 14 amino acids. CDR1 is SGHVS and CDR2 is FQNEAQ in the germline V gene. The V end lost 2 bases, the J end lost 0 bases, and 8 bases lay between the germline ends.

V and J are TRBV4-1 and TRBJ1-1, with D uncertain. V was clipped by 6 bases and J by 1 base, with 15 bases between them. Germline CDR1 and CDR2: MGHRA and YSYEKL. The CDR3 spans 15 residues. The CDR3 DNA reads TGCGCCAGCAGGGGGATTCTAGGAGCGAACACTGAAGCTTTCTTT. This encodes CASRGILGANTEAFF.

The gene calls are TRBV19 and TRBJ1-5, with 9 nucleotides matching TRBD1. This CDR3 region has 19 residues. Germline assignment: CDR1 LNHDA and CDR2 SQIVND (reference sequence). The V and J ends lost 3 bases and 2 bases, in that order; junction bases with no gene match: 14. The CDR3 region is CASSMTRDRVVFGNQPQHF. The CDR3 DNA is TGTGCCAGTAGTATGACCCGGGACAGGGTAGTCTTTGGCAATCAGCCCCAGCATTTT.

V gene TRBV7-9 combines with J gene TRBJ2-7, with D perhaps TRBD1 or TRBD2 (5 bases each). The CDR3 totals 17 residues. Germline values: CDR1 SEHNR, CDR2 FQNEAQ (reference sequence). The ends were cut back, 5 bases at V and 5 bases at J, with 25 bases in the middle. CDR3 residues: CASSPLLSGPLGDEQYF. The CDR3 nucleotides are TGTGCCAGCAGCCCGCTTTTGTCGGGACCCTTGGGCGACGAGCAGTACTTC.

To note about this clone: Germline and junction disagree at one end, which may indicate a read error. The genes are TRBV6-5 and TRBJ2-1; D uncertain. The CDR3 runs to 13 residues. Germline CDR1 reads MNHEY; CDR2 reads SVGAGI. The CDR3 region has the DNA TGTGCCAGTAGTTACTCGAGAGTGTATGAGCAGTTCTTC. Its translation: CASSYSRVYEQFF.

The V and J genes are TRBV28 and TRBJ1-2; possible D gene TRBD1, 5 bases. The V end was cut by 10 bases, the J end by 2 bases, with 17 bases between. The CDR3 is 14 amino acids. Germline assignment: CDR1 MDHEN and CDR2 SYDVKM. CDR3 residues: CATQVPGENYGYTF. As DNA, the CDR3 is TGTGCCACCCAGGTGCCGGGGGAAAACTATGGCTACACCTTC.

The V and J genes are TRBV29-1 and TRBJ2-7, with a tentative D call TRBD1 (6 bases). The CDR3 length is 12 residues. Per the germline V gene, CDR1 is SQVTM and CDR2 is ANQGSEA. Trimming stripped 1 base from V and 4 bases from J, with 8 bases between. The CDR3 reads CSVEGQGYEQYF. DNA of the CDR3: TGCAGCGTTGAAGGGCAGGGGTACGAGCAGTACTTC.

The CDR3 nucleotides read TGTGCCACCTCCCAGGACGGGGGGGGAGATAATGAGCAGTTCTTC. Encoded protein: CATSQDGGGDNEQFF. The chain couples TRBV24-1 to TRBJ2-1; 8 bases are a match to TRBD2. The ends lost 9 bases at V and 7 bases at J; junction bases unmatched: 13. The CDR3 spans 15 residues. Germline CDR1 KGHDR, CDR2 SFDVKD.

The chain recombines TRBV4-1 with TRBJ1-6; 7 bases align to TRBD1. This CDR3 contains 18 residues. V was clipped by 4 bases and J by 4 bases; unmatched bases: 13. Germline assignment: CDR1 MGHRA and CDR2 YSYEKL. CDR3 region: CASSRGWGDSEYNSPLHF. As DNA, the CDR3 is TGCGCCAGCAGCCGCGGCTGGGGGGACAGCGAGTATAATTCACCCCTCCACTTT.